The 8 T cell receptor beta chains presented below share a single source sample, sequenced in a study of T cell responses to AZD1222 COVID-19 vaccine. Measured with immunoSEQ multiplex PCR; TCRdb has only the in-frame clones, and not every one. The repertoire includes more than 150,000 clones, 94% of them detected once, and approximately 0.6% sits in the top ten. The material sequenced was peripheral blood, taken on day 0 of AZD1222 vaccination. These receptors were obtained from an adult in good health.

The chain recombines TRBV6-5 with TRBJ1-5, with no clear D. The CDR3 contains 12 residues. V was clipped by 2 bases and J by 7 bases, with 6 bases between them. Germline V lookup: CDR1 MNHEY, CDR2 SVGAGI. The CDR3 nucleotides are TGTGCCAGCAGTTACATAGGGCAGCCCCAGCATTTT. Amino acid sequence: CASSYIGQPQHF.

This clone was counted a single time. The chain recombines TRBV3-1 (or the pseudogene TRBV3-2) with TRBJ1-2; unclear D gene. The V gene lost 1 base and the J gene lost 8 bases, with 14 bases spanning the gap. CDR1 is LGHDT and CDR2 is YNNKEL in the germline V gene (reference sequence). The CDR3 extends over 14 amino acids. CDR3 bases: TGTGCCAGCAGCCAAGCTGCGACAAAGGGCGGCTACACCTTC. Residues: CASSQAATKGGYTF.

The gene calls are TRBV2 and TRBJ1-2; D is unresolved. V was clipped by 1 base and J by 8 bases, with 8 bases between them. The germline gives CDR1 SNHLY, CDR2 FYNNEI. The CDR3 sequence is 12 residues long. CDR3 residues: CASSEDGGGYTF. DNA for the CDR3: TGTGCCAGCAGTGAAGATGGTGGGGGCTACACCTTC.

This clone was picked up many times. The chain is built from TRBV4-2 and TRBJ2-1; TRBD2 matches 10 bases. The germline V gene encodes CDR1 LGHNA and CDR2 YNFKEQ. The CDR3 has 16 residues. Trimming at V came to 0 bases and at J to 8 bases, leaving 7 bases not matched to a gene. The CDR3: CASSQDSAGGVDEQFF. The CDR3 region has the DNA TGTGCCAGCAGCCAAGATTCAGCGGGAGGGGTGGATGAGCAGTTCTTC.

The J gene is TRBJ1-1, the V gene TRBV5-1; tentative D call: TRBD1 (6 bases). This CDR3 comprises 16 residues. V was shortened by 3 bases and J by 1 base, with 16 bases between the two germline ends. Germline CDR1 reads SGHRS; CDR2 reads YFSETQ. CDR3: CASSWNRVGKNTEAFF. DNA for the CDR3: TGCGCCAGCAGCTGGAACAGGGTAGGAAAGAACACTGAAGCTTTCTTT. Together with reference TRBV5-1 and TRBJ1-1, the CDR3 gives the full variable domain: KAGVTQTPRYLIKTRGQQVTLSCSPISGHRSVSWYQQTPGQGLQFLFEYFSETQRNKGNFPGRFSGRQFSNSRSEMNVSTLELGDSALYLCASSWNRVGKNTEAFFGQGTRLTVV.

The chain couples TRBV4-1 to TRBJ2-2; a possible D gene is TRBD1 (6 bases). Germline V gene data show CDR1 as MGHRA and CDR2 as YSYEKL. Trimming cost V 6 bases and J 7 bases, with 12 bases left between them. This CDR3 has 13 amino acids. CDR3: CASSYRENGELFF. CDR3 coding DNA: TGCGCCAGCAGTTACAGGGAGAACGGGGAGCTGTTTTTT.

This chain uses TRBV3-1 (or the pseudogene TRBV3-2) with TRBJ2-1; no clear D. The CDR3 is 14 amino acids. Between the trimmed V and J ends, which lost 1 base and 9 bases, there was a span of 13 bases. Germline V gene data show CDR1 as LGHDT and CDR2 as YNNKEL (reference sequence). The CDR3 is CASSQGVLDPEQFF. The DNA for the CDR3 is TGTGCCAGCAGCCAAGGAGTCCTAGATCCTGAGCAGTTCTTC.

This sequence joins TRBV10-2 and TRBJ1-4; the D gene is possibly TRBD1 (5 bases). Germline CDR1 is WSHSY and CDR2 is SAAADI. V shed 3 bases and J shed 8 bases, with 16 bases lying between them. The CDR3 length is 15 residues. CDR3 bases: TGCGCCAGCAGTGAAAGTGCGGCAGGGCACGAAAAACTGTTTTTT. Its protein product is CASSESAAGHEKLFF.